The entry below describes one T cell receptor beta chain. Looked up from germline, CDR1 is SGHVS and CDR2 is FQNEAQ. Between the trimmed V and J ends, which lost 3 bases and 4 bases, there was a span of 21 bases. The CDR3 consists of 17 residues. The data stem from a study of T cells in localized non-small cell lung cancer. Here immunoSEQ multiplex PCR was the method, and the copy in TCRdb shows in-frame clones only, minus some. The data show tens of thousands of clones, roughly four fifths seen once. This sequence was found in a female donor aged 60 or older with stage II squamous cell lung carcinoma. The chain joins TRBV7-8 to TRBJ1-1; tentatively, D is TRBD1 (6 bases). The material was peripheral blood, obtained before any cancer treatment. CDR3 DNA: TGTGCCAGCAGCTTCGGACTTGTGGGGGCGTGGGTCACTGAAGCTTTCTTT. Encoded protein: CASSFGLVGAWVTEAFF.